The 26 T cell receptor beta chains below were found in one sample sequenced in a study of blood T cell repertoires in COVID-19. Sequencing was performed with immunoSEQ multiplex PCR; in TCRdb, only in-frame clones are kept and a portion is missing. The sample holds approximately 380,000 clones; around 85% are singletons and the top ten take approximately 3.7%. The specimen sequenced was peripheral blood. The source is a woman between 18 and 29 years old with acute or convalescent COVID-19.

This clone was counted a few times. The chain uses TRBV28 and TRBJ1-1; possibly TRBD1 for D (5 bases). Trimming removed 1 base from V and 7 bases from J, with 7 bases in between. In germline, CDR1 is MDHEN, CDR2 SYDVKM. This CDR3 has 12 residues. Here the CDR3 reads CASSLSGGEAFF. In DNA, the CDR3 is TGTGCCAGCAGTTTATCGGGGGGTGAAGCTTTCTTT.

The V and J genes are TRBV9 and TRBJ2-2; D uncertain. Trimming shortened V by 4 bases and J by 2 bases, and 6 bases separated the two germline ends. The CDR3 is made up of 13 amino acids. Germline loops: CDR1 SGDLS, CDR2 YYNGEE. The DNA for the CDR3 is TGTGCCAGCAGCCCGACTAACACCGGGGAGCTGTTTTTT. This encodes CASSPTNTGELFF.

The rearrangement uses TRBV24-1 and TRBJ2-5; TRBD1 matches at 8 bases. This CDR3 spans 18 amino acids. The junction had 10 bases not matched to a gene; V was cut back by 0 bases and J by 2 bases. Germline lookup yields CDR1 KGHDR and CDR2 SFDVKD. CDR3 nucleotides: TGTGCCACCAGTGATTTGGGGGACTCCGGGACAGGACAAGAGACCCAGTACTTC. Its protein product is CATSDLGDSGTGQETQYF.

The chain employs TRBV2 and TRBJ1-4; perhaps TRBD1 as D (5 bases). CDR1 SNHLY and CDR2 FYNNEI come from the germline V gene. Trimming removed 6 bases from V and 8 bases from J, with 16 bases in between. This CDR3 is built from 14 residues. The CDR3: CASRTGTLDEKLFF. The DNA of the CDR3 is TGTGCCAGCAGAACGGGGACTTTGGACGAAAAACTGTTTTTT. The full variable domain, with the rest looked up from reference TRBV2 and TRBJ1-4, is EPEVTQTPSHQVTQMGQEVILRCVPISNHLYFYWYRQILGQKVEFLVSFYNNEISEKSEIFDDQFSVERPDGSNFTLKIRSTKLEDSAMYFCASRTGTLDEKLFFGSGTQLSVL.

The chain employs TRBV19 and TRBJ2-3; possible D gene TRBD1, 6 bases. The CDR3 runs 14 residues. Trimming took 6 bases from V and 2 from J, leaving 12 bases between them. Germline-derived CDR1 and CDR2 are LNHDA and SQIVND (reference sequence). The CDR3 bases are TGTGCCAGTAGAGGCAGGGGCAACACAGATACGCAGTATTTT. Its translation: CASRGRGNTDTQYF.

This chain links TRBV12-3 or TRBV12-4 with TRBJ1-5; D unclear. The CDR3 has 13 amino acids. Trimming removed 3 bases at V and 7 bases at J, with 10 bases between. CDR3 nucleotide sequence: TGTGCCAGCAGTTTTAGCCAGCTCCAGCCCCAGCATTTT. Protein product: CASSFSQLQPQHF.

The chain has TRBV30 and TRBJ2-5, with D perhaps TRBD1 (6 bases). This CDR3 region has 12 residues. V lost 2 bases to trimming and J lost 4 bases, with 8 bases between them. Germline CDR1 reads GTSNPN; CDR2 reads SVGIG (reference sequence). CDR3 nucleotides: TGTGCCTGGAGTCTCAGGGGAGAGACCCAGTACTTC. Residues: CAWSLRGETQYF.

This clone occurred a few times. V gene TRBV29-1 combines with J gene TRBJ1-2; a weak D match, TRBD1 (6 bases). Germline CDR1 is SQVTM and CDR2 is ANQGSEA. V shed 6 bases and J shed 8 bases, with 13 bases lying between them. The CDR3 length is 11 residues. The CDR3: CSVTQGNGYTF. The CDR3 DNA sequence: TGCAGCGTGACCCAGGGGAACGGCTACACCTTC.

The chain recombines TRBV27 with TRBJ2-6; D is undetermined. This CDR3 contains 14 residues. Trimming shortened V by 5 bases and J by 2 bases, and 7 bases separated the two germline ends. Germline values: CDR1 MNHEY, CDR2 SMNVEV (reference sequence). CDR3 in DNA: TGTGCCAGCAGTCCTTCCCCTGGGGCCAACGTCCTGACTTTC. This codes for CASSPSPGANVLTF.

The chain links TRBV19 to TRBJ1-2, with a possible D match to TRBD1 (6 bases). CDR1 and CDR2 from the germline V gene are LNHDA and SQIVND (reference sequence). This CDR3 spans 16 amino acids. V was trimmed by 5 bases and J by 5 bases, leaving 21 bases between them. The CDR3 DNA follows: TGTGCCAGTAGTTTGGAACCCGGGACAACTCGGTATGGCTACACCTTC. The encoded protein is CASSLEPGTTRYGYTF.

The rearrangement joins TRBV29-1 to TRBJ1-1, with TRBD1 as a possible D gene (5 bases). V dropped 5 bases and J dropped 2 bases, with 21 bases sitting between them. The germline V gene encodes CDR1 SQVTM and CDR2 ANQGSEA. There are 16 residues in the CDR3. In DNA form, the CDR3 reads TGCAGCGTTTCTCCATTGATAGGGGCCACCAACACTGAAGCTTTCTTT. It specifies CSVSPLIGATNTEAFF. The whole variable domain, filled in from reference TRBV29-1 and TRBJ1-1, reads SAVISQKPSRDICQRGTSLTIQCQVDSQVTMMFWYRQQPGQSLTLIATANQGSEATYESGFVIDKFPISRPNLTFSTLTVSNMSPEDSSIYLCSVSPLIGATNTEAFFGQGTRLTVV.

This clone was seen at least ten times. The rearrangement links TRBV20-1 to TRBJ2-7, with 8 nucleotides matching TRBD1. The junction had 12 bases not matched to a gene; V was cut back by 3 bases and J by 5 bases. CDR1 is DFQATT, CDR2 SNEGSKA, per germline (reference sequence). CDR3 length equals 15 residues. CDR3 amino acids: CSASRRQGYSNEQYF. The CDR3 DNA follows: TGCAGTGCTAGTCGGAGACAGGGGTATTCTAACGAGCAGTACTTC.

The chain combines TRBV25-1 with TRBJ2-7; 7 bases align to TRBD2. V lost 8 bases, J lost 4 bases, and 8 bases stayed unmatched. Germline CDR1 is MGHDK and CDR2 is SYGVNS. CDR3 length: 13 amino acids. DNA for the CDR3: TGTGCCAGCCTCCAAGGGGAGGGGTACGAGCAGTACTTC. This encodes CASLQGEGYEQYF.

This chain connects TRBV18 to TRBJ2-5, with D tentatively TRBD1 (6 bases). From germline, CDR1 is KGHSH and CDR2 LQKENI. The germline V and J ends were trimmed by 2 bases and 5 bases, with 12 bases remaining between them. The CDR3 covers 14 residues. DNA for the CDR3: TGTGCCAGCTCACCATCCGCAGGGGTCGAGACCCAGTACTTC. Translating gives CASSPSAGVETQYF. Supplemented by reference TRBV18 and TRBJ2-5, the full variable domain reads NAGVMQNPRHLVRRRGQEARLRCSPMKGHSHVYWYRQLPEEGLKFMVYLQKENIIDESGMPKERFSAEFPKEGPSILRIQQVVRGDSAAYFCASSPSAGVETQYFGPGTRLLVL.

The CDR3 coding sequence is TGTGCCAGCAGGGTTGACAGGGGAACTGAAGCTTTCTTT. Translated: CASRVDRGTEAFF. The V call is TRBV6-5, the J call TRBJ1-1; TRBD1 agrees at 8 bases. J was trimmed by 5 bases and V by 6 bases; bases with no gene match: 5. The CDR3 contains 13 residues. Germline assignment: CDR1 MNHEY and CDR2 SVGAGI.

The DNA of the CDR3 is TGTGCCAGCAGTGAAATCCGGGGCTCCTACAATGAGCAGTTCTTC. Residues: CASSEIRGSYNEQFF. J is TRBJ2-1 and V is TRBV2, with D maybe TRBD2 (5 bases). Germline values: CDR1 SNHLY, CDR2 FYNNEI. This CDR3 contains 15 residues. The V end lost 2 bases, the J end lost 0 bases, and 8 bases lay between the germline ends.

The V gene is TRBV28, the J gene TRBJ2-7; D perhaps matches TRBD2 (5 bases). CDR1 and CDR2 (germline): MDHEN, SYDVKM. This CDR3 comprises 14 residues. Trimming took 3 bases from V and 2 from J, leaving 11 bases between them. Here the CDR3 DNA reads TGTGCCAGCAGTTTTAATACGGGGACCTACGAGCAGTACTTC. Translated: CASSFNTGTYEQYF.

This clone has at least ten counts. The V and J genes are TRBV12-5 and TRBJ2-5; TRBD1 aligns across 8 bases. V shed 5 bases and J 5 bases; nucleotides not matched to a gene: 7. The germline CDR1 and CDR2 sequences are LGHNT and FRNRAP. There are 14 residues in the CDR3. In nucleotides, the CDR3 is TGTGCTAGTGGTACCGGACAGGGCAGGGAGACCCAGTACTTC. This sequence encodes CASGTGQGRETQYF. Using reference TRBV12-5 and TRBJ2-5 for the parts outside the CDR3, the full variable domain is DARVTQTPRHKVTEMGQEVTMRCQPILGHNTVFWYRQTMMQGLELLAYFRNRAPLDDSGMPKDRFSAEMPDATLATLKIQPSEPRDSAVYFCASGTGQGRETQYFGPGTRLLVL.

V is TRBV2 and J is TRBJ1-1; 7 positions match TRBD1. The CDR3 spans 14 residues. Germline V gives CDR1 SNHLY, CDR2 FYNNEI. V shed 11 bases, J shed 1 base, and the junction held 10 bases outside the gene matches. CDR3 nucleotide sequence: TGTGCCTTTCCGAGACAGGGCCCGAACACTGAAGCTTTCTTT. Its protein is CAFPRQGPNTEAFF.

The V call is TRBV19, the J call TRBJ2-3; D not certain. CDR3 size: 13 residues. V was cut by 5 bases and J by 2 bases, with 8 bases left in between. Germline assignment: CDR1 LNHDA and CDR2 SQIVND (reference sequence). The CDR3 is CASSLAVTDTQYF. In nucleotides, the CDR3 is TGTGCCAGTAGTTTGGCAGTCACAGATACGCAGTATTTT.

The chain couples TRBV23-1 to TRBJ1-5, with D perhaps matching TRBD1 (5 bases). TRBV23-1 is an open reading frame, and its role is uncertain. The germline V and J ends were trimmed by 2 bases and 7 bases, with 21 bases remaining between them. The CDR3 covers 17 residues. In nucleotides, the CDR3 is TGCGCCAGCAGTCAACCCCTTAATCGCCAGGGCGGACAGCCCCAGCATTTT. It encodes CASSQPLNRQGGQPQHF.

The chain uses TRBV3-1 (or the pseudogene TRBV3-2) and TRBJ1-6; TRBD1 aligns across 8 bases. Germline lookup yields CDR1 LGHDT and CDR2 YNNKEL (reference sequence). V shed 4 bases and J 9 bases; nucleotides not matched to a gene: 11. The CDR3 sequence is 16 residues long. The CDR3 here is CASSRRQGLRGSPLHF. For the CDR3, the DNA is TGTGCCAGCAGCCGGCGACAGGGGCTGAGGGGTTCACCCCTCCACTTT.

This sequence joins TRBV5-1 and TRBJ1-6; TRBD1 matches at 10 bases. CDR1 is SGHRS and CDR2 is YFSETQ in the germline V gene. With 4 bases clipped from V and 10 bases from J, the junction kept 2 bases outside the gene matches. The CDR3 contains 13 residues. CDR3 sequence reads: CASSTGQGSPLHF. CDR3 sequence (DNA): TGCGCCAGCAGCACGGGACAGGGGTCACCCCTCCACTTT. The whole variable domain, filled in from reference TRBV5-1 and TRBJ1-6, reads KAGVTQTPRYLIKTRGQQVTLSCSPISGHRSVSWYQQTPGQGLQFLFEYFSETQRNKGNFPGRFSGRQFSNSRSEMNVSTLELGDSALYLCASSTGQGSPLHFGNGTRLTVT.

The gene calls are TRBV10-3 and TRBJ2-2; D is unclear. The V end was cut by 7 bases, the J end by 7 bases, with 13 bases between. Germline CDR1 ENHRY, CDR2 SYGVKD. The CDR3 sequence is 13 residues long. The CDR3 DNA is TGTGCCATCAACCAGGTTGCCGGCGGGGAGCTGTTTTTT. Its protein is CAINQVAGGELFF.

The count of this clone is one. This chain connects TRBV7-9 to TRBJ1-1; TRBD1 agrees at 8 bases. CDR1 is SEHNR and CDR2 is FQNEAQ in the germline V gene (reference sequence). The ends lost 5 bases at V and 0 bases at J; junction bases unmatched: 8. This CDR3 is built from 16 residues. CDR3 region: CASSPRGDRLNTEAFF. The CDR3 nucleotides read TGTGCCAGCAGCCCTAGGGGGGACAGGCTGAACACTGAAGCTTTCTTT.

V is TRBV19 and J is TRBJ1-1; TRBD1 agrees at 7 bases. The CDR3 has 15 amino acids. V was clipped by 5 bases and J by 2 bases; unmatched bases: 8. CDR1 and CDR2 from the germline V gene are LNHDA and SQIVND (reference sequence). CDR3 coding DNA: TGTGCCAGTAGTCCCCGCCGGGACAGTAACACTGAAGCTTTCTTT. Its protein is CASSPRRDSNTEAFF.